Below are 30 T cell receptor beta chains sequenced from a single sample in a study of human T cells and chemical hapten exposure listed by TCRdb under 2021. Receptor amplification or capture employed RACE. Instrument used: NextSeq 500. The public reads were reanalyzed by TCRdb: fastp trimming at Q25, MiXCR alignment, in-frame beta chains only. Each record represents a unique CDR3 protein, reported with the most common genes and DNA among its rows. This sample is represented by about 82,000 distinct CDR3 sequences; around 13% of them were singletons. More than 4.5% of the sample goes to the ten largest clones. This sample's time point label indicates: patch test 3, about 24 weeks after DPC sensitization. Taken with the paper, the label for treatment or condition translates to: therapeutic diphenylcyclopropenone sensitization with weekly scalp DPC. Sequences were derived from whole blood, sampled in connection with sensitization to the hapten diphenylcyclopropenone (DPC). These receptors came from a woman aged 45-65 years with alopecia areata. Some clones in this sample may be carry-over from other donors' samples.

The J gene is TRBJ1-5, the V gene TRBV10-2; unclear D gene. The germline V gene encodes CDR1 WSHSY and CDR2 SAAADI. CDR3 length: 13 amino acids. Between the trimmed V and J ends, which lost 2 bases and 0 bases, there was a span of 2 bases. The CDR3 DNA sequence: TGCGCCAGCAGTGAGGTTAGCAATCAGCCCCAGCATTTT. This gives the protein CASSEVSNQPQHF.

This clonotype occurred a few times. The rearrangement uses TRBV6-5 and TRBJ2-2; D is uncertain. Germline CDR1 MNHEY, CDR2 SVGAGI. V lost 5 bases to trimming and J lost 4 bases, with 5 bases between them. This CDR3 has 12 amino acids. The chain's CDR3 is CASSKPTGELFF. CDR3 nucleotide sequence: TGTGCCAGCAGTAAACCCACCGGGGAGCTGTTTTTT.

This clonotype has just a few counts. The rearrangement uses TRBV6-1 and TRBJ2-4; 7 bases line up with TRBD1. The CDR3 extends over 17 amino acids. V was pared by 0 bases and J by 1 base, with 6 bases of the junction left unmatched. Germline V lookup: CDR1 MNHNS, CDR2 SASEGT. CDR3 in amino acids: CASSEARTGSAKNIQYF. As DNA, the CDR3 is TGTGCCAGCAGTGAAGCGAGGACAGGATCGGCCAAAAACATTCAGTACTTC.

The gene calls are TRBV10-2 and TRBJ2-7; 8 bases line up with TRBD1. The V gene end was trimmed by 5 bases and the J gene end by 4 bases; junction bases not matched to a gene: 10. Germline V lookup: CDR1 WSHSY, CDR2 SAAADI. The CDR3 consists of 15 residues. CDR3 sequence: CASSSDRDFRYEQYF. The CDR3 nucleotides read TGCGCCAGCAGTTCGGACAGGGACTTCAGGTACGAGCAGTACTTC.

This clonotype appeared a few times. J is TRBJ1-3 and V is TRBV20-1; the D is unclear. This CDR3 is 12 amino acids long. CDR1 is DFQATT and CDR2 is SNEGSKA in the germline V gene (reference sequence). Trimming pared 3 bases from V and 0 bases from J, leaving 3 bases between. CDR3 coding DNA: TGCAGTGCTAGTCCCTCTGGAAACACCATATATTTT. It codes for CSASPSGNTIYF.

This clonotype showed up many times. The chain has TRBV7-9 and TRBJ2-7, with TRBD1 matching over 7 bases. CDR1 is SEHNR and CDR2 is FQNEAQ in the germline V gene (reference sequence). The CDR3 covers 15 residues. J gave up 4 bases and V 5 bases, and 11 bases lay outside the gene matches. The CDR3 DNA reads TGTGCCAGCAGCCGACCAGGGGGTCCTCAGTACGAGCAGTACTTC. Encoded protein: CASSRPGGPQYEQYF. Based on the CDR3 plus reference TRBV7-9 and TRBJ2-7, the full variable domain is DTGVSQNPRHKITKRGQNVTFRCDPISEHNRLYWYRQTLGQGPEFLTYFQNEAQLEKSRLLSDRFSAERPKGSFSTLEIQRTEQGDSAMYLCASSRPGGPQYEQYFGPGTRLTVT.

This sequence joins TRBV2 and TRBJ1-2; a weak D match, TRBD1 (5 bases). Germline V CDR1 and CDR2: SNHLY, FYNNEI. V was shortened by 2 bases and J by 4 bases, with 8 bases between the two germline ends. The CDR3 runs to 13 residues. CDR3 coding DNA: TGTGCCAGCAGTGAACTAGGGGTCTATGGCTACACCTTC. Protein: CASSELGVYGYTF.

This clonotype occurred once. The chain is built from TRBV12-3 or TRBV12-4 and TRBJ2-7; no clear D gene. The CDR3 runs 14 residues. V dropped 3 bases and J dropped 2 bases, with 11 bases sitting between them. The CDR3: CASSFSDGTYEQYF. In DNA form, the CDR3 reads TGTGCCAGCAGTTTTTCCGACGGTACCTACGAGCAGTACTTC.

At least ten counts were recorded for this clonotype. The DNA of the CDR3 is TGTGCCAGCAGCCCAAAAAACACCGGGGAGCTGTTTTTT. Residues: CASSPKNTGELFF. The chain employs TRBV14 and TRBJ2-2, with D unclear. V was clipped by 4 bases and J by 2 bases, with 5 bases between them. CDR1 SGHDN and CDR2 FVKESK come from the germline V gene. The CDR3 loop spans 13 amino acids.

The table lists this clonotype with a few counts. Sequence at one end of the junction differs from germline and may be a read error. The gene calls are TRBV20-1 and TRBJ2-3, with TRBD2 as a possible D gene (5 bases). Per the germline V gene, CDR1 is DFQATT and CDR2 is SNEGSKA (reference sequence). CDR3 length: 16 amino acids. The DNA for the CDR3 is TGCAGTGCTCCCAGCTCTAGCAGCCCGTTCACAGATACGAAGTATTTT. This encodes CSAPSSSSPFTDTKYF.

This chain connects TRBV10-2 to TRBJ2-3; no reliable D call. The V end was cut by 4 bases, the J end by 5 bases, with 10 bases between. Per germline, CDR1 WSHSY and CDR2 SAAADI. The length of the CDR3 is 13 residues. In DNA form, the CDR3 reads TGCGCCAGCAGTGGAACCCGCCAAGATACGCAGTATTTT. As protein: CASSGTRQDTQYF.

This clonotype was seen a few times. The genes are TRBV5-1 and TRBJ2-1; TRBD2 matches at 10 bases. Germline CDR1 SGHRS, CDR2 YFSETQ. With 4 bases clipped from V and 9 bases from J, the junction kept 10 bases outside the gene matches. The CDR3 is 15 residues long. CDR3 in DNA: TGCGCCAGCAGCGGTGGGCTAGCGGGAGCGGTTGAGCAGTTCTTC. Translation: CASSGGLAGAVEQFF.

This clonotype was seen repeatedly, ten times or more. V is TRBV18 and J is TRBJ2-3; 7 bases are a match to TRBD2. The V gene's germline CDR1 is KGHSH and CDR2 LQKENI. V was clipped by 3 bases and J by 3 bases; unmatched bases: 9. This CDR3 is built from 16 residues. The CDR3 bases are TGTGCCAGCTCACCGAATCCTAGCGGAGCAACAGATACGCAGTATTTT. Its protein is CASSPNPSGATDTQYF. The whole variable domain, filled in from reference TRBV18 and TRBJ2-3, reads NAGVMQNPRHLVRRRGQEARLRCSPMKGHSHVYWYRQLPEEGLKFMVYLQKENIIDESGMPKERFSAEFPKEGPSILRIQQVVRGDSAAYFCASSPNPSGATDTQYFGPGTRLTVL.

The chain carries TRBV12-3 or TRBV12-4 and TRBJ2-1, with TRBD1 as a possible D gene (7 bases). This CDR3 spans 15 amino acids. V gave up 2 bases and J gave up 5 bases, with 13 bases separating them. The CDR3 spells CASSLTQGGHNEQFF. The CDR3 DNA is TGTGCCAGCAGTTTAACTCAGGGGGGCCACAATGAGCAGTTCTTC.

The V and J genes are TRBV20-1 and TRBJ1-6; no firm D call. The CDR3 is 14 residues long. In germline, CDR1 is DFQATT, CDR2 SNEGSKA (reference sequence). V was shortened by 3 bases and J by 10 bases, with 16 bases between the two germline ends. In nucleotides, the CDR3 is TGCAGTGCTAGTTCCGGGGATATATCCTCACCCCTCCACTTT. Residues: CSASSGDISSPLHF.

In its sample, this clonotype was seen a few times. The chain employs TRBV5-1 and TRBJ1-1; D uncertain. The germline CDR1 and CDR2 sequences are SGHRS and YFSETQ. This CDR3 contains 14 residues. Trimming took off 0 bases at V and 0 bases at J, with 6 bases between the two ends. CDR3 amino acids: CASSLGLMNTEAFF. DNA of the CDR3: TGCGCCAGCAGCTTGGGTCTCATGAACACTGAAGCTTTCTTT.

This clonotype has a handful of counts. The chain has TRBV29-1 and TRBJ2-3, with D possibly being TRBD1 (7 bases). Germline assignment: CDR1 SQVTM and CDR2 ANQGSEA. The CDR3 length is 15 residues. V lost 2 bases, J lost 2 bases, and 14 bases lay in between. The CDR3, as DNA: TGCAGCGTTGAAAGACAGGGAGGTTTCACAGATACGCAGTATTTT. Protein sequence: CSVERQGGFTDTQYF.

The chain couples TRBV7-6 to TRBJ2-1; 8 bases align to TRBD2. The CDR3 consists of 16 residues. From germline, CDR1 is SGHVS and CDR2 FNYEAQ. V gave up 5 bases and J gave up 1 base; unmatched junction bases: 7. The DNA of the CDR3 is TGTGCCAGCAGCGAAGAACTAGCGGCTTCCTACAATGAGCAGTTCTTC. This encodes CASSEELAASYNEQFF.

The rearrangement uses TRBV21-1 and TRBJ2-3; TRBD2, the D gene given by the table, was not confirmed from the DNA. TRBV21-1 is a pseudogene. The CDR3 runs 15 residues. CDR3 amino acids: CASSERRRSTDTQYF. CDR3 nucleotides: TGTGCCAGCAGCGAGCGGAGGAGGAGCACAGATACGCAGTATTTT.

This clonotype was seen many times. J is TRBJ2-3 and V is TRBV29-1; no definite D call. The CDR3 totals 13 residues. Germline CDR1 and CDR2: SQVTM and ANQGSEA. V was cut by 5 bases and J by 2 bases, with 11 bases left in between. The CDR3 spells CSVPPRNTDTQYF. The DNA for the CDR3 is TGCAGCGTTCCCCCTCGGAACACAGATACGCAGTATTTT.

This rearrangement joins TRBV29-1 to TRBJ1-1; tentatively, D is TRBD1 (6 bases). This CDR3 is 12 amino acids long. CDR1 SQVTM and CDR2 ANQGSEA come from the germline V gene. Trimming took 6 bases from V and 11 from J, leaving 19 bases between them. DNA for the CDR3: TGCAGCGTCTTACAGGGCCCTTTCGAGGCTTTCTTT. Amino acid sequence: CSVLQGPFEAFF.

This clonotype has only a few counts. The chain carries TRBV29-1 and TRBJ1-1; no clear D gene. The ends were cut back, 6 bases at V and 5 bases at J, with 10 bases in the middle. The CDR3 is 11 residues long. Germline V gives CDR1 SQVTM, CDR2 ANQGSEA. The chain's CDR3 is CSVAVITEAFF. The CDR3 DNA sequence: TGCAGCGTCGCAGTGATTACTGAAGCTTTCTTT.

The genes are TRBV12-3 or TRBV12-4 and TRBJ1-1; tentative D call: TRBD1 (5 bases). The CDR3 contains 14 residues. V lost 8 bases and J 1 base, leaving 14 bases between the germline ends. CDR3 nucleotide sequence: TGTGCCAGCGGGTGGGGGTCGGGGAACACTGAAGCTTTCTTT. Residues: CASGWGSGNTEAFF.

The chain couples TRBV5-1 to TRBJ2-1, with 8 nucleotides matching TRBD2. The V gene's germline CDR1 is SGHRS and CDR2 YFSETQ. The trim removed 4 bases at V and 6 bases at J, leaving 9 bases unmatched. The CDR3 spans 15 residues. The CDR3 coding sequence is TGCGCCAGCAGCCCACGGGAGGGCCTCCCCAATGAGCAGTTCTTC. The encoded protein is CASSPREGLPNEQFF.

The chain uses TRBV20-1 and TRBJ2-7, with 13 bases that match TRBD2. CDR3 length equals 14 residues. V trimming: 5 bases; J trimming: 3 bases; junction bases outside the gene matches: 4. CDR1 and CDR2 from the germline V gene are DFQATT and SNEGSKA (reference sequence). For the CDR3, the DNA is TGCAGTGCTTGGACTAGCGGGAGCTACTACGAGCAGTACTTC. Residues: CSAWTSGSYYEQYF.

Here the CDR3 DNA reads TGCAGCGTTGGGGACAGGGCCCACGAGCAGTACTTC. Translation: CSVGDRAHEQYF. This chain connects TRBV29-1 to TRBJ2-7; 9 nucleotides align to TRBD1. Germline V gene data show CDR1 as SQVTM and CDR2 as ANQGSEA. The CDR3 has 12 residues. V was pared by 4 bases and J by 5 bases, with 3 bases of the junction left unmatched.

DNA for the CDR3: TGTGCCAGCAGCCACTCCGGGACTACATCCTACAATGAGCAGTTCTTC. The encoded protein is CASSHSGTTSYNEQFF. The genes are TRBV21-1 and TRBJ2-1; the listed D gene, TRBD2, was not tested against the DNA. TRBV21-1 is deemed a pseudogene. This CDR3 is 16 amino acids long.

The chain has TRBV5-1 and TRBJ2-7, with TRBD2 matching over 10 bases. The CDR3 length is 14 residues. Germline V gene lookup returns CDR1 SGHRS and CDR2 YFSETQ. The V segment lost 2 bases and the J segment 7 bases; nucleotides outside the gene matches: 6. In nucleotides, the CDR3 is TGCGCCAGCAGCTTAGCGGGAGGGCCGAGAGAGCAGTACTTC. This translates into CASSLAGGPREQYF.

Many counts were recorded for this clonotype. This sequence joins TRBV5-1 and TRBJ2-1; 7 nucleotides align to TRBD2. Germline V gives CDR1 SGHRS, CDR2 YFSETQ. Trimming removed 0 bases from V and 9 bases from J; junction bases left unmatched: 9. This CDR3 has 15 amino acids. CDR3 DNA sequence: TGCGCCAGCAGCTTGGCGGGGGGTTCGATTGGTGAGCAGTTCTTC. Translating it yields CASSLAGGSIGEQFF.

In this sample, this clonotype turned up many times. The gene calls are TRBV6-5 and TRBJ2-3; 7 bases fit TRBD1. The CDR3 runs to 14 residues. Germline V CDR1 and CDR2: MNHEY, SVGAGI. Unmatched junction bases numbered 6, after V lost 6 bases and J lost 3 bases. CDR3 sequence reads: CASRRQGTTDTQYF. The CDR3 DNA follows: TGTGCCAGCAGGAGACAGGGAACGACAGATACGCAGTATTTT.